This TCR beta chain originates from a study of cytomegalovirus exposure and HLA in healthy donors. V lost 4 bases and J lost 6, with 12 bases in between. This CDR3 comprises 12 residues. Germline-derived CDR1 and CDR2 are GTSNPN and SVGIG (reference sequence). At sampling all donors were nominally healthy, likely with unrecorded immune exposures. 13 Jbeta primers and 60 Vbeta primers were used for the PCR. Measured with immunoSEQ multiplex PCR; TCRdb has only the in-frame clones, and not every one. This sample has roughly 180,000 clones, with 84% found just once. The study, taken as a whole, reports: The analysis excluded some indistinguishable V segments, including TRBV6-2 and TRBV6-3. Later analysis showed most CMV-associated TCR beta chains appearing HLA-restricted. In a later analysis, a genetic analysis reported fewer productive-TCR N-insertions in an Asian-associated ancestry cluster than the cohort average.

About this clone itself: Its specificity is not known.

The receptor was isolated from a man aged 25-45 years in good health and CMV-seronegative. V usage is TRBV30 and J usage is TRBJ1-2; TRBD1 is a possible D gene (5 bases). The sample consisted of PBMCs. As DNA, the CDR3 is TGTGCCTGGACCTATGGGGGGGATGGCTACACCTTC. This codes for CAWTYGGDGYTF.